A selection of T cell receptor beta chains follows, all from one sample in a study of blood T cell repertoires in COVID-19. The method was immunoSEQ multiplex PCR; TCRdb's version includes in-frame clones alone and lacks a portion of them. The table lists a few hundred thousand clones, 80% to 90% of them singletons. The sample taken for sequencing was PBMCs or T cells enriched from blood (not recorded which). The receptors were gathered from a woman aged 40 to 50 with acute COVID-19. CDR3s include the opening cysteine and the closing phenylalanine or tryptophan. D genes are given only for firm matches. The listing skips clone size in some rows; elsewhere it reads once, few, many or a size class.

v_call	d_call	cdr3_length	j_call	clone_size	cdr3_nt	cdr3_aa
TRBV7-9	.	15	TRBJ1-2	.	TGTGCCAGCAGCTCCGACAGAGTTCTAAACTATGGCTACACCTTC	CASSSDRVLNYGYTF
TRBV1	.	16	TRBJ1-2	.	TGCACCAGCAGCCGCCAAAGTGAGGGGGGGAGGGATGGCTACACCTTC	CTSSRQSEGGRDGYTF
TRBV10-3	TRBD2	14	TRBJ2-1	.	TGTGCCATCAGTCCGGGGGGTTCCTACAATGAGCAGTTCTTC	CAISPGGSYNEQFF
TRBV7-3	TRBD2	14	TRBJ2-3	.	TGTGCCAGCAGGCTAGCGGGGGGCACAGATACGCAGTATTTT	CASRLAGGTDTQYF
TRBV29-1	TRBD1	17	TRBJ2-1	.	TGCAGCTCTGAAGGGGGACAGGGACCAGGGTCCTACAATGAGCAGTTCTTC	CSSEGGQGPGSYNEQFF
TRBV7-3	TRBD1	13	TRBJ2-1	.	TGTGCCAGCAGCAGAACAGGGGGCAGGGAGCAGTTCTTC	CASSRTGGREQFF
TRBV7-2	.	14	TRBJ1-6	.	TGTGCCAGCAGCGTTAGGGACTTTTTTTCACCCCTCCACTTT	CASSVRDFFSPLHF
TRBV7-9	.	14	TRBJ2-1	.	TGTGCCAGCAGCTTAGCGGGAGGTTTCAATGAGCAGTTCTTC	CASSLAGGFNEQFF
TRBV4-1	.	14	TRBJ1-1	.	TGCGCCAGCAGCCAAGAATACGGTAACACTGAAGCTTTCTTT	CASSQEYGNTEAFF
TRBV28	TRBD2	14	TRBJ2-1	.	TGTGCCAGCACCCTAGCGGGAGGAAACAATGAGCAGTTCTTC	CASTLAGGNNEQFF
TRBV4-1	TRBD2	17	TRBJ2-1	.	TGCGCCAGCAGCAACAGGCCGAGACTAGCGGCCAACAATGAGCAGTTCTTC	CASSNRPRLAANNEQFF
TRBV6-6	.	16	TRBJ2-7	.	TGTGCCAGCAGTTTACCTTCAACGGGAGATCGGTACGAGCAGTACTTC	CASSLPSTGDRYEQYF
TRBV7-3	.	12	TRBJ2-1	.	TGTGCCAGCAGCGCTACAGGGTATGAGCAGTTCTTC	CASSATGYEQFF
TRBV21-1	.	15	TRBJ2-5	.	TGTGCCAGCAGCAAAGGGGGCGACAGGGGAGAGACCCAGTACTTC	CASSKGGDRGETQYF
TRBV18	TRBD1	17	TRBJ2-1	.	TGTGCCAGCTCACCACGAAGAGCCGGGACAGGGGTTCATGAGCAGTTCTTC	CASSPRRAGTGVHEQFF
TRBV24-1	.	15	TRBJ1-5	.	TGTGCCACCAGTGATGGGGGGGGAGGGAGGCAGCCCCAGCATTTT	CATSDGGGGRQPQHF
TRBV5-1	TRBD1	15	TRBJ2-2	.	TGCGCCAGCAGCCCGAGGACAGGTGAATCCGGGGAGCTGTTTTTT	CASSPRTGESGELFF
TRBV28	.	13	TRBJ1-2	.	TGTGCCAGCAGGTCTACAGGCAACTATGGCTACACCTTC	CASRSTGNYGYTF
TRBV27	TRBD1	13	TRBJ1-1	.	TGTGCCAGCAGTTTGACAGGGGCCACTGAAGCTTTCTTT	CASSLTGATEAFF
TRBV28	TRBD2	16	TRBJ2-3	.	TGTGCCAGCAGTCAGACTAGCGTTACTAGCACAGATACGCAGTATTTT	CASSQTSVTSTDTQYF
TRBV7-8	.	15	TRBJ2-2	.	TGTGCCAGCAGTACCCGACGGACGCGGACTGGGGAGCTGTTTTTT	CASSTRRTRTGELFF
TRBV6-1	.	17	TRBJ2-1	once	TGTGCCAGCAGTGAAGAAGGGGGGGACGGAGCCTACAATGAGCAGTTCTTC	CASSEEGGDGAYNEQFF
TRBV3-1/TRBV3-2	.	15	TRBJ1-2	.	TGTGCCAGCAGCCTCAACCCAGCAGGGCCCTATGGCTACACCTTC	CASSLNPAGPYGYTF
TRBV12-3/TRBV12-4	TRBD1	11	TRBJ1-1	.	TGTGCCAGCAGTCTACAGGGGGAAGCTTTCTTT	CASSLQGEAFF
TRBV28	.	12	TRBJ2-4	.	TGTGCCAGCACAGGGGCCAAAAACATTCAGTACTTC	CASTGAKNIQYF
TRBV3-1/TRBV3-2	.	13	TRBJ2-1	once	TGTGCCAGCAGCCAAGATCTCCGTCATGAGCAGTTCTTC	CASSQDLRHEQFF
TRBV2	TRBD2	17	TRBJ2-1	.	TGTGCCAGCAGAGCCCCGGTAGCGGGAGGGAACTACAATGAGCAGTTCTTC	CASRAPVAGGNYNEQFF
TRBV5-1	TRBD2	14	TRBJ2-7	.	TGCGCCAGCAGCGGAACTAGCGGGTTCTACGAGCAGTACTTC	CASSGTSGFYEQYF
TRBV28	.	14	TRBJ2-5	.	TGTGCCAGCGCCCTCGGACAGTTCCAAGAGACCCAGTACTTC	CASALGQFQETQYF
TRBV11-2	.	14	TRBJ1-2	.	TGTGCCAGCAGGCGGCTAGCTATTAACTATGGCTACACCTTC	CASRRLAINYGYTF
TRBV18	.	15	TRBJ2-3	.	TGTGCCAGCTCAAGCATTGGGGCTGGCACAGATACGCAGTATTTT	CASSSIGAGTDTQYF
TRBV27	.	14	TRBJ2-7	.	TGTGCCAGCAGTTTACAGACTCCCCCTTACGAGCAGTACTTC	CASSLQTPPYEQYF
TRBV10-2	TRBD1	16	TRBJ1-2	.	TGCGCCAACCCCCCAGAGGTTGCAGGGGGAAAAGATGGCTACACCTTC	CANPPEVAGGKDGYTF
TRBV5-1	TRBD1	15	TRBJ2-2	.	TGCGCCAGCAGCCCGCGGACAGGCGAAACCGGGGAGCTGTTTTTT	CASSPRTGETGELFF
TRBV11-2	.	15	TRBJ1-1	once	TGTGCCAGCAGCTTAGACCCTACAGGGAACACTGAAGCTTTCTTT	CASSLDPTGNTEAFF
TRBV14	TRBD1	12	TRBJ2-5	.	TGTGCCAGCAGCCCGATGACAGGGGGCCAGTACTTC	CASSPMTGGQYF
TRBV25-1	TRBD1	15	TRBJ2-2	.	TGTGCCAGCAGTGAGACACAGGGGGCGGGCGGGGAGCTGTTTTTT	CASSETQGAGGELFF
TRBV5-1	.	15	TRBJ2-7	.	TGCGCCAGCAGCCCTACCGGGGTAGCGGAGGACGAGCAGTACTTC	CASSPTGVAEDEQYF
TRBV5-1	.	14	TRBJ2-3	once	TGCGCCAGCAGCGGCCGCCCTGCCGGGGATACGCAGTATTTT	CASSGRPAGDTQYF
TRBV5-6	TRBD2	13	TRBJ2-1	once	TGTGCCAGCAGCTCGGGACTACTGGGTGAGCAGTTCTTC	CASSSGLLGEQFF
TRBV10-2	.	15	TRBJ1-6	.	TGCGCCAGCAGTGATGAGTACCAGGGAGGATCACCCCTCCACTTT	CASSDEYQGGSPLHF
TRBV11-2	TRBD1	15	TRBJ1-5	.	TGTGCCAGCAGCTTACGACAGGGGGGGAATCAGCCCCAGCATTTT	CASSLRQGGNQPQHF
TRBV7-2	TRBD1	13	TRBJ1-2	.	TGTGCCAGCAGCATCGGGACAGACTATGGCTACACCTTC	CASSIGTDYGYTF
TRBV29-1	.	12	TRBJ1-1	.	TGCAGCGTTGGTACAGGGATGACTGAAGCTTTCTTT	CSVGTGMTEAFF
TRBV11-2	TRBD1	14	TRBJ2-7	.	TGTGCCAGCAGCTTCAGCAGGGGGCTGGGCGAGCAGTACTTC	CASSFSRGLGEQYF
TRBV2	TRBD2	15	TRBJ2-7	.	TGTGCCAGCAGTGACCGGACTAGCGGGATCTACGAGCAGTACTTC	CASSDRTSGIYEQYF
TRBV3-1/TRBV3-2	TRBD2	15	TRBJ2-4	.	TGTGCCAGCAGCCCTTGGGAGGGAAGGAGGAACATTCAGTACTTC	CASSPWEGRRNIQYF
TRBV7-9	.	14	TRBJ1-1	.	TGTGCCAGCAGCTTAGAGACACGGAACACTGAAGCTTTCTTT	CASSLETRNTEAFF
TRBV5-6	.	13	TRBJ2-1	.	TGTGCCAGCAGCCTCTCTACGTGGAATGAGCAGTTCTTC	CASSLSTWNEQFF
TRBV7-9	TRBD1	15	TRBJ2-5	.	TGTGCCAGCAGCTTAGCGGGACAGTACCAAGAGACCCAGTACTTC	CASSLAGQYQETQYF